Listed here are 24 T cell receptor beta chains from one sample, sequenced in a study of T cells in Graves' hyperthyroidism and ophthalmopathy. What was amplified from RNA transcripts were TCR beta CDR3 regions. First-round RT-PCR targeting the TCR CDR3 was performed with the HTBI primer set. TCRdb called the multiplex PCR reads again in MiXCR, with one record for every CDR3 protein. The sample holds roughly 740,000 distinct CDR3 sequences; about a sixth are singletons and the top ten take around 8.1%. The sample taken for sequencing was blood. The receptor source for this set is a man between 18 and 29 years old with Graves' hyperthyroidism.

The genes are TRBV19 and TRBJ1-5; TRBD1 might be the D (6 bases). Germline CDR1 and CDR2: LNHDA and SQIVND (reference sequence). The CDR3 sequence is 16 residues long. Trimming removed 5 bases at V and 2 bases at J, with 16 bases between. CDR3 protein: CASSRTDRWGNQPQHF. In nucleotides, the CDR3 is TGTGCCAGTAGTCGGACAGATCGGTGGGGCAATCAGCCCCAGCATTTT.

CDR3 nucleotide sequence: TGTGCCAGTAGCGTACCGGGAGTACAAGAGACCCAGTACTTC. Translation: CASSVPGVQETQYF. V is TRBV19 and J is TRBJ2-5; D may be TRBD2 (6 bases). V was clipped by 6 bases and J by 2 bases, with 13 bases between them. The CDR3 extends over 14 amino acids. Germline lookup yields CDR1 LNHDA and CDR2 SQIVND (reference sequence).

The chain couples TRBV2 to TRBJ2-2; D is unresolved. The CDR3 runs to 12 residues. Looked up from germline, CDR1 is SNHLY and CDR2 is FYNNEI. Trimming left V 6 bases short and J 5 bases short, with 7 bases between. The CDR3 here is CASRPYTGELFF. DNA for the CDR3: TGTGCCAGCAGGCCGTATACCGGGGAGCTGTTTTTT. Full variable domain (remainder filled in from reference TRBV2 and TRBJ2-2): EPEVTQTPSHQVTQMGQEVILRCVPISNHLYFYWYRQILGQKVEFLVSFYNNEISEKSEIFDDQFSVERPDGSNFTLKIRSTKLEDSAMYFCASRPYTGELFFGEGSRLTVL.

This clonotype was counted between two and nine times. The genes are TRBV5-1 and TRBJ2-1; TRBD1 agrees at 9 bases. Germline V lookup: CDR1 SGHRS, CDR2 YFSETQ. Trimming cost V 4 bases and J 5 bases; bases outside gene matches: 10. The CDR3 runs to 16 residues. For the CDR3, the DNA is TGCGCCAGCAGCCCCCAGACAGGGGGAAAGGACAATGAGCAGTTCTTC. Protein sequence: CASSPQTGGKDNEQFF. The full variable domain, its missing parts supplied by reference TRBV5-1 and TRBJ2-1, is KAGVTQTPRYLIKTRGQQVTLSCSPISGHRSVSWYQQTPGQGLQFLFEYFSETQRNKGNFPGRFSGRQFSNSRSEMNVSTLELGDSALYLCASSPQTGGKDNEQFFGPGTRLTVL.

This clonotype has just a few counts. The genes are TRBV7-2 and TRBJ2-1; TRBD2 matches at 12 bases. J lost 0 bases, V lost 11 bases, and 8 bases had no gene match. The length of the CDR3 is 16 residues. From germline, CDR1 is SGHTA and CDR2 FQGNSA. Here the CDR3 DNA reads TGTGCCCTTGAGCGGACTAGCGGGATCTCCTACAATGAGCAGTTCTTC. This translates into CALERTSGISYNEQFF.

The chain carries TRBV7-9 and TRBJ1-4; TRBD1 might be the D (6 bases). Germline loops: CDR1 SEHNR, CDR2 FQNEAQ (reference sequence). The CDR3 totals 14 residues. V lost 6 bases and J lost 4, with 12 bases in between. This CDR3 is CASSFRGFNEKLFF. DNA of the CDR3: TGTGCCAGCAGTTTCAGGGGATTTAATGAAAAACTGTTTTTT. The variable domain in full, with the rest retrieved from reference TRBV7-9 and TRBJ1-4, is DTGVSQNPRHKITKRGQNVTFRCDPISEHNRLYWYRQTLGQGPEFLTYFQNEAQLEKSRLLSDRFSAERPKGSFSTLEIQRTEQGDSAMYLCASSFRGFNEKLFFGSGTQLSVL.

This chain connects TRBV24-1 to TRBJ2-3, with 10 bases matching TRBD2. The junction had 5 bases not matched to a gene; V was cut back by 4 bases and J by 2 bases. Per germline, CDR1 KGHDR and CDR2 SFDVKD. This CDR3 contains 16 residues. CDR3 residues: CATSDPGLADTDTQYF. CDR3 sequence (DNA): TGTGCCACCAGTGACCCCGGACTAGCGGACACAGATACGCAGTATTTT.

This clonotype was seen many times. The J gene is TRBJ2-7, the V gene TRBV12-3 or TRBV12-4; no clear D gene. This CDR3 has 13 amino acids. V lost 6 bases and J 3 bases, leaving 12 bases between the germline ends. The CDR3 DNA reads TGTGCCAGCAGCCAAGGACGGAACTACGAGCAGTACTTC. The encoded protein is CASSQGRNYEQYF.

This clonotype was seen only a few times. This chain uses TRBV7-9 with TRBJ2-5; D is possibly TRBD1 (5 bases). The CDR3 loop spans 16 amino acids. Per germline, CDR1 SEHNR and CDR2 FQNEAQ (reference sequence). Between the trimmed V and J ends, which lost 2 bases and 14 bases, there was a span of 27 bases. CDR3 residues: CASSLTPPNPDRSFYF. In DNA form, the CDR3 reads TGTGCCAGCAGCTTAACGCCACCGAACCCTGACAGAAGCTTCTACTTC.

Ten or more counts support this clonotype. The rearrangement joins TRBV15 to TRBJ2-7; D unclear. V gave up 0 bases and J gave up 0 bases, with 9 bases separating them. From germline, CDR1 is LNHNV and CDR2 YYDKDF (reference sequence). This CDR3 is built from 15 residues. As DNA, the CDR3 is TGTGCCACCAGCAGAGATATCGGCACCTCCTACGAGCAGTACTTC. This gives the protein CATSRDIGTSYEQYF.

This clonotype was seen at least ten times. The rearrangement links TRBV2 to TRBJ2-5; D might be TRBD2 (6 bases). The ends were cut back, 0 bases at V and 5 bases at J, with 13 bases in the middle. The germline V gene has CDR1 SNHLY and CDR2 FYNNEI. The CDR3 is made up of 15 amino acids. The CDR3 protein is CASSEAVGGGETQYF. The CDR3 region has the DNA TGTGCCAGCAGTGAAGCCGTTGGAGGAGGGGAGACCCAGTACTTC.

This clonotype was seen at least ten times. V is TRBV7-9 and J is TRBJ2-7, with D maybe TRBD1 (5 bases). The germline gives CDR1 SEHNR, CDR2 FQNEAQ (reference sequence). This CDR3 region has 13 residues. V was clipped by 6 bases and J by 5 bases, with 14 bases between them. The chain's CDR3 is CASSPRTSNEQYF. The CDR3 coding sequence is TGTGCCAGCAGTCCAAGGACATCCAACGAGCAGTACTTC.

This clonotype was counted at least ten times. The chain has TRBV28 and TRBJ2-7; 8 bases agree with TRBD1. Losses at the gene ends were 10 bases for V and 7 bases for J; bases not matched to a gene: 15. The CDR3 extends over 14 amino acids. Looked up from germline, CDR1 is MDHEN and CDR2 is SYDVKM. This CDR3 is CAIRPGTGPLEQYF. CDR3 DNA sequence: TGTGCCATCCGGCCCGGGACAGGCCCTTTAGAGCAGTACTTC.

This clonotype was observed a handful of times. This sequence joins TRBV19 and TRBJ2-5; no firm D call. The CDR3 is 14 amino acids. Germline V gene data show CDR1 as LNHDA and CDR2 as SQIVND (reference sequence). Trimming shortened V by 3 bases and J by 3 bases, and 11 bases separated the two germline ends. The CDR3 nucleotides are TGTGCCAGTAGTATGTTGGGGTCTGAAGAGACCCAGTACTTC. As protein: CASSMLGSEETQYF.

There are many counts of this clonotype. The chain recombines TRBV7-9 with TRBJ2-3; 8 bases map to TRBD2. There are 15 residues in the CDR3. Trimming took 5 bases from V and 0 from J; bases not matched to a gene: 4. Germline assignment: CDR1 SEHNR and CDR2 FQNEAQ (reference sequence). The CDR3 reads CASSILAGSTDTQYF. The DNA of the CDR3 is TGTGCCAGCAGCATTCTAGCGGGCAGCACAGATACGCAGTATTTT.

This clonotype was detected many times. The chain recombines TRBV7-8 with TRBJ1-1; a possible D gene is TRBD1 (5 bases). CDR1 SGHVS and CDR2 FQNEAQ come from the germline V gene. The V and J ends lost 1 base and 4 bases respectively, with 13 bases between them. CDR3 length: 15 residues. Written as DNA, the CDR3 is TGTGCCAGCAGCTTAGGGTCCAGGGCTGGCACTGAAGCTTTCTTT. It yields the protein CASSLGSRAGTEAFF.

This clonotype appeared a few times. V is TRBV6-5 and J is TRBJ2-7, with 11 bases fitting TRBD2. The CDR3 has 17 residues. After removal of 2 bases from V and 6 bases from J, the junction contained 12 bases not matched to a gene. CDR1 and CDR2 from the germline V gene are MNHEY and SVGAGI. In DNA form, the CDR3 reads TGTGCCAGCAGTTACAATCCCACTAGCGGGAGAGACGGCGAGCAGTACTTC. Translated, it gives CASSYNPTSGRDGEQYF.

This clonotype was seen many times. J is TRBJ2-1 and V is TRBV7-8; D might be TRBD1 (5 bases). V lost 8 bases and J 3 bases, leaving 17 bases between the germline ends. CDR3 size: 15 residues. Germline CDR1 SGHVS, CDR2 FQNEAQ. CDR3 DNA: TGTGCCAGCCAGCAGGCGGCAGGGCACTACAATGAGCAGTTCTTC. Protein sequence: CASQQAAGHYNEQFF.

This clonotype occurred a few times. This chain links TRBV20-1 with TRBJ2-2; TRBD2 might be the D (5 bases). The CDR3 consists of 15 residues. Trimming pared 5 bases from V and 0 bases from J, leaving 13 bases between. The germline gives CDR1 DFQATT, CDR2 SNEGSKA (reference sequence). The DNA of the CDR3 is TGCAGTGCTCGTGACTACGTCGCGAACACCGGGGAGCTGTTTTTT. This gives the protein CSARDYVANTGELFF.

The V gene is TRBV28, the J gene TRBJ1-3; maybe TRBD1 (5 bases). V lost 2 bases, J lost 0 bases, and 14 bases lay in between. The CDR3 extends over 17 amino acids. The germline gives CDR1 MDHEN, CDR2 SYDVKM. The DNA of the CDR3 is TGTGCCAGCAGTTTAGGTCAGGGCCTGTCCTCTGGAAACACCATATATTTT. Protein product: CASSLGQGLSSGNTIYF.

V usage is TRBV6-1 and J usage is TRBJ2-2, with 7 bases identical to TRBD1. The CDR3 extends over 16 amino acids. Germline V gene sequence: CDR1 MNHNS, CDR2 SASEGT. V was clipped by 6 bases and J by 1 base; unmatched bases: 8. The CDR3, as DNA: TGTGCCAGCAGGCTGACCGCAGGGGGGAACACCGGGGAGCTGTTTTTT. Translating gives CASRLTAGGNTGELFF.

This clonotype has ten or more counts. The chain carries TRBV6-1 and TRBJ2-7; D ambiguous. V gave up 5 bases and J gave up 6 bases, with 11 bases separating them. Germline V gene lookup returns CDR1 MNHNS and CDR2 SASEGT. CDR3 size: 12 residues. Here the CDR3 reads CASSLIGGEQYF. Written as DNA, the CDR3 is TGTGCCAGCAGTCTCATAGGTGGCGAGCAGTACTTC.

This clonotype occurred many times. The chain recombines TRBV11-2 with TRBJ2-3; TRBD2 matches at 10 bases. The CDR3 covers 14 residues. Germline V gives CDR1 SGHAT, CDR2 FQNNGV. The V segment lost 2 bases and the J segment 9 bases; nucleotides outside the gene matches: 5. The CDR3 DNA reads TGTGCCAGCAGCTTACCGCTAGCGGGAGTGACGCAGTATTTT. This sequence encodes CASSLPLAGVTQYF.

This clonotype was picked up a small number of times. The J gene is TRBJ2-7, the V gene TRBV5-4; 11 positions agree with TRBD2. This CDR3 contains 13 residues. V trimming: 5 bases; J trimming: 7 bases; junction bases outside the gene matches: 5. Germline V gives CDR1 SGHNT, CDR2 YYREEE (reference sequence). The CDR3 sequence is CASRTSGTDEQYF. CDR3 coding DNA: TGTGCCAGCAGGACTAGCGGGACGGATGAGCAGTACTTC.